Listed below are T cell receptor beta chains from one sample, sequenced in a study of blood T cells in healthy people across ages. TCRdb reanalysed the 5' RACE reads using MiXCR and keeps one entry per CDR3 protein. The sample includes about 1.4 million distinct CDR3 sequences, roughly 64% seen only once; the top ten take under 8.5%. Sequencing input: blood. These receptors came from a man aged 18 to 30 in good health. The CDR3 runs from the conserved cysteine through the conserved F or W. A D gene is named only where the DNA matches it firmly. Only part of the rows carry a size: once, few, many, or a class if the clone is expanded.

>TRBJ2-3|-|TRBV12-3/TRBV12-4|-
CASRMVSDTQYF
TGTGCCAGCAGGATGGTATCGGATACGCAGTATTTT
>TRBJ2-1|few|TRBV29-1|-
CSVRSGGNFQFF
TGCAGCGTTCGGAGTGGCGGCAACTTTCAGTTCTTC
>TRBJ2-1|-|TRBV6-2/TRBV6-3|-
CASRSPWHPLNEQFF
TGTGCCAGCAGATCCCCGTGGCATCCACTCAATGAGCAGTTCTTC
>TRBJ1-2|few|TRBV4-1|TRBD1
CASSQRDLTGAKGYGYTF
TGCGCCAGCAGCCAAAGGGACCTAACAGGGGCGAAAGGCTATGGCTACACCTTC
>TRBJ2-1|-|TRBV20-1|-
CSSRGRRTLYEQYF
TGCAGTAGCCGTGGCCGGCGGACACTCTACGAGCAGTACTTT
>TRBJ2-7|-|TRBV6-6|TRBD1
CASSYPRTGDPYEQYF
TGTGCCAGCAGTTACCCCCGAACAGGGGACCCATACGAGCAGTACTTC
>TRBJ1-5|few|TRBV13|TRBD1
CASSADRDGQPQHF
TGTGCCAGCAGCGCCGACAGGGATGGTCAGCCCCAGCATTTT
>TRBJ2-5|once|TRBV20-1|-
CSAREKGETQYF
TGCAGTGCTAGAGAGAAAGGAGAGACCCAGTACTTC
>TRBJ2-5|-|TRBV3-1|-
CASSPAIEAQYF
TGTGCCAGCAGTCCTGCGATTGAGGCCCAGTACTTC
>TRBJ2-1|once|TRBV2|-
CASSGGKQFF
TGTGCCAGCAGCGGCGGGAAGCAGTTCTTC
>TRBJ2-1|-|TRBV21-1|-
CASSNLTSAPWGNEQFF
TGTGCCAGCAGCAACTTGACTAGCGCCCCGTGGGGGAATGAGCAGTTCTTC
>TRBJ2-7|few|TRBV12-3/TRBV12-4|-
CASSFRSRNTYEQYF
TGTGCCAGCAGTTTTCGTAGTAGGAATACCTACGAGCAGTACTTC
>TRBJ1-1|few|TRBV28|-
CASSLGFRDTEAFF
TGTGCCAGCAGTTTAGGCTTTCGCGACACTGAAGCTTTCTTT
>TRBJ2-3|-|TRBV2|-
CAIGRHRTDTQYF
TGTGCCATAGGACGGCATCGCACAGATACGCAGTATTTT
>TRBJ1-6|-|TRBV7-6|-
CASSLNAGDSPLHF
TGTGCCAGCAGCTTAAATGCCGGAGATTCACCCCTCCACTTT
>TRBJ2-3|-|TRBV4-1|TRBD1
CASSQDMGTGGTDTQYF
TGCGCCAGCAGCCAAGACATGGGGACAGGGGGCACAGATACGCAGTATTTT
>TRBJ2-1|-|TRBV6-2/TRBV6-3|-
CASSKSTDYNEQFF
TGTGCCAGCAGTAAGTCGACAGACTACAATGAGCAGTTCTTC
>TRBJ2-1|-|TRBV27|TRBD2
CASSPPRLAGGFSEQFF
TGTGCCAGCAGTCCCCCCCGACTAGCGGGAGGGTTTAGTGAGCAGTTCTTC
>TRBJ2-3|-|TRBV2|-
CATADSGPTDTQYF
TGTGCCACAGCAGACAGCGGACCCACAGATACGCAGTATTTT
>TRBJ2-7|many|TRBV4-1|-
CASSRPMNSYEQYF
TGCGCCAGCAGTAGACCGATGAACTCCTACGAGCAGTACTTC
>TRBJ2-3|-|TRBV20-1|TRBD2
CSAVAGDLTHGMDTQYF
TGCAGTGCGGTAGCGGGTGACTTAACCCACGGCATGGATACGCAGTATTTT
>TRBJ2-1|-|TRBV11-2|TRBD2
CASSSRAGGHNEQFF
TGTGCCAGCAGCTCCCGAGCGGGAGGACACAATGAGCAGTTCTTC
>TRBJ2-1|-|TRBV10-3|TRBD2
CAIRGSGITYNEQFF
TGTGCCATCAGAGGGAGCGGGATCACCTACAATGAGCAGTTCTTC
>TRBJ1-1|-|TRBV2|-
CASSEEGITEAFF
TGTGCCAGCAGTGAAGAGGGTATAACTGAAGCTTTCTTT
>TRBJ1-4|once|TRBV20-1|-
CSARDPGPGGGATNEKLFF
TGCAGTGCTAGAGACCCGGGACCGGGCGGGGGTGCAACTAATGAAAAACTGTTTTTT
>TRBJ2-3|-|TRBV12-3/TRBV12-4|-
CASRLAGSTQYF
TGTGCCAGCAGGCTCGCCGGGAGTACGCAGTATTTT
>TRBJ1-2|-|TRBV29-1|-
CSVAGQALGYGYTF
TGCAGCGTTGCAGGACAAGCTCTCGGCTATGGCTACACCTTC
>TRBJ2-5|-|TRBV3-1|TRBD2
CASSQGGSGETQYF
TGTGCCAGCAGCCAAGGCGGGAGTGGAGAGACCCAGTACTTC
>TRBJ2-1|few|TRBV29-1|-
CSVESWTEINEQFF
TGCAGCGTTGAATCCTGGACAGAGATCAATGAGCAGTTCTTC
>TRBJ2-1|few|TRBV6-1|TRBD1
CASSLYLPGQGSNNEQFF
TGTGCCAGCAGTCTTTACCTACCGGGACAGGGGAGCAACAATGAGCAGTTCTTC
>TRBJ2-3|-|TRBV29-1|-
CSVGQLMRTDTQYF
TGCAGCGTTGGACAGTTAATGAGGACAGATACGCAGTATTTT
>TRBJ2-1|-|TRBV4-1|TRBD2
CASSQPIAGGLINEQFF
TGCGCCAGCAGCCAACCTATAGCGGGGGGGTTAATCAATGAGCAGTTCTTC
>TRBJ2-5|-|TRBV10-3|-
CAITADPGVGGKETQYF
TGTGCCATCACAGCCGATCCGGGCGTCGGAGGCAAAGAGACCCAGTACTTC
>TRBJ1-5|few|TRBV28|TRBD1
CASRTGSGQPQHF
TGTGCCAGCAGGACAGGGTCCGGGCAGCCCCAGCATTTT
>TRBJ2-2|few|TRBV11-2|-
CASSSFLRGLNTGELFF
TGTGCCAGCAGCTCCTTTCTGCGGGGGCTGAACACCGGGGAGCTGTTTTTT
>TRBJ2-7|-|TRBV5-1|-
CASSPRTQPTFQQYF
TGCGCCAGCAGCCCGCGGACCCAACCTACGTTCCAGCAGTACTTC
>TRBJ2-3|-|TRBV29-1|-
CSVRGPSTDTQYF
TGCAGCGTTCGGGGCCCGAGCACAGATACGCAGTATTTT